This T cell receptor beta chain was recovered during a study of blood T cell repertoires in COVID-19. CDR1 is MNHEY and CDR2 is SMNVEV in the germline V gene (reference sequence). This CDR3 has 13 residues. The V gene lost 4 bases and the J gene lost 7 bases, with 13 bases spanning the gap. Sequenced by immunoSEQ multiplex PCR; TCRdb stores in-frame clones only, minus some. In the table there are over 75,000 clones, over 80% of which are singletons. Sequenced sample: peripheral blood. The chain couples TRBV27 to TRBJ2-5, with D possibly being TRBD2 (5 bases). The TCR was taken from a human donor in a cohort sampled during active COVID-19. The CDR3 nucleotides read TGTGCCAGCAGTTACGGACTTCCTGCGACCCAGTACTTC. Its protein is CASSYGLPATQYF.